This is a list of T cell receptor beta chains from one sample in a study of control samples from healthy donors and cancer patients. The repertoire was sequenced with immunoSEQ multiplex PCR; TCRdb's copy has only in-frame clones and lacks some. The table lists 190,000 or so clones, 85% to 95% of them singletons, with almost 1.5% in the top ten. Sequences were obtained from blood. The origin of the receptors is a man between 18 and 29 years old in good health. Both conserved end residues are part of each CDR3. Each record gives: clone size, CDR3 length, J gene, D gene, V gene, CDR3 DNA, CDR3 protein. D genes are given only for firm matches. Some rows have no size entry. The others give once, few or many, or a class for an expanded clone.

clone size: .
CDR3 length: 15
J gene: TRBJ1-1
D gene: .
V gene: TRBV3-1/TRBV3-2
CDR3 DNA: TGTGCCAGCAGCCAAGGAGGTGTGATGAACACTGAAGCTTTCTTT
CDR3 protein: CASSQGGVMNTEAFF

clone size: .
CDR3 length: 12
J gene: TRBJ2-5
D gene: .
V gene: TRBV24-1
CDR3 DNA: TGTGCCACCAGTGACCGTGCCGGAACCCAGTACTTC
CDR3 protein: CATSDRAGTQYF

clone size: .
CDR3 length: 13
J gene: TRBJ2-5
D gene: .
V gene: TRBV11-2
CDR3 DNA: TGTGCCAGCAGCTCCGGGCCTCAAGAGACCCAGTACTTC
CDR3 protein: CASSSGPQETQYF

clone size: .
CDR3 length: 13
J gene: TRBJ2-7
D gene: .
V gene: TRBV21-1
CDR3 DNA: TGTGCCAGCAGCAGCCTCCCCCCCTACGAGCAGTACTTC
CDR3 protein: CASSSLPPYEQYF

clone size: .
CDR3 length: 16
J gene: TRBJ1-6
D gene: .
V gene: TRBV28
CDR3 DNA: TGTGCCAGCAGACCCCTGACCGGGACACAGAATTCACCCCTCCACTTT
CDR3 protein: CASRPLTGTQNSPLHF

clone size: .
CDR3 length: 14
J gene: TRBJ1-1
D gene: TRBD1
V gene: TRBV7-2
CDR3 DNA: TGTGCCAGCAGCTACCTAGGGGGCGGCACTGAAGCTTTCTTT
CDR3 protein: CASSYLGGGTEAFF

clone size: .
CDR3 length: 16
J gene: TRBJ2-3
D gene: .
V gene: TRBV7-8
CDR3 DNA: TGTGCCAGCAGCTTAGTTAGGGTCCCGAGGACAGATACGCAGTATTTT
CDR3 protein: CASSLVRVPRTDTQYF

clone size: few
CDR3 length: 13
J gene: TRBJ1-5
D gene: .
V gene: TRBV3-1/TRBV3-2
CDR3 DNA: TGTGCCAGCAGCCAAGATCGGGATCAGCCCCAGCATTTT
CDR3 protein: CASSQDRDQPQHF

clone size: .
CDR3 length: 13
J gene: TRBJ1-2
D gene: .
V gene: TRBV6-5
CDR3 DNA: TGTGCCAGCAGTTCAGGGGACTACTATGGCTACACCTTC
CDR3 protein: CASSSGDYYGYTF

clone size: .
CDR3 length: 16
J gene: TRBJ1-2
D gene: TRBD1
V gene: TRBV5-1
CDR3 DNA: TGCGCCAGCAGCATTCAACCGGGACAGGGGGCGGGGGGCTACACCTTC
CDR3 protein: CASSIQPGQGAGGYTF

clone size: .
CDR3 length: 13
J gene: TRBJ1-5
D gene: .
V gene: TRBV6-5
CDR3 DNA: TGTGCCAGCAGTTCACAGGGTAATCAGCCCCAGCATTTT
CDR3 protein: CASSSQGNQPQHF

clone size: .
CDR3 length: 13
J gene: TRBJ2-7
D gene: .
V gene: TRBV2
CDR3 DNA: TGTGCCAGCAGGGGCAGTGACCACTACGAGCAGTACTTC
CDR3 protein: CASRGSDHYEQYF

clone size: .
CDR3 length: 15
J gene: TRBJ2-7
D gene: .
V gene: TRBV27
CDR3 DNA: TGTGCCAGCAGTTTCGGGGGGACAGGATTTTCCGAGCAGTACTTC
CDR3 protein: CASSFGGTGFSEQYF

clone size: .
CDR3 length: 16
J gene: TRBJ2-1
D gene: TRBD2
V gene: TRBV4-2
CDR3 DNA: TGTGCCAGCAGCCAAGATAGCGGGGGGGCCTACAATGAGCAGTTCTTC
CDR3 protein: CASSQDSGGAYNEQFF

clone size: .
CDR3 length: 16
J gene: TRBJ2-2
D gene: TRBD1
V gene: TRBV7-3
CDR3 DNA: TGTGCCAGCAGCTTAACTGGGACAGGGACCTCCGGGGAGCTGTTTTTT
CDR3 protein: CASSLTGTGTSGELFF

clone size: .
CDR3 length: 14
J gene: TRBJ1-6
D gene: .
V gene: TRBV2
CDR3 DNA: TGTGCCAGCAGTGAACAGGGGAGGAATTCACCCCTCCACTTT
CDR3 protein: CASSEQGRNSPLHF

clone size: .
CDR3 length: 15
J gene: TRBJ2-1
D gene: TRBD2
V gene: TRBV9
CDR3 DNA: TGTGCCAGCAGCCCTAGCGGGGACGGCTACAATGAGCAGTTCTTC
CDR3 protein: CASSPSGDGYNEQFF

clone size: .
CDR3 length: 15
J gene: TRBJ2-3
D gene: .
V gene: TRBV7-9
CDR3 DNA: TGTGCCAGCAGCTACGACGTTGGGGGCACAGATACGCAGTATTTT
CDR3 protein: CASSYDVGGTDTQYF

clone size: .
CDR3 length: 13
J gene: TRBJ1-6
D gene: TRBD1
V gene: TRBV10-2
CDR3 DNA: TGCGCCAGCAGCGGGACAGCCTATTCACCCCTCCACTTT
CDR3 protein: CASSGTAYSPLHF

clone size: .
CDR3 length: 14
J gene: TRBJ1-6
D gene: .
V gene: TRBV4-1
CDR3 DNA: TGCGCCAGCAGCCAAGAGGGAGGTAGGTCACCCCTCCACTTT
CDR3 protein: CASSQEGGRSPLHF

clone size: .
CDR3 length: 15
J gene: TRBJ1-2
D gene: .
V gene: TRBV9
CDR3 DNA: TGTGCCGGCAGCCCTCTATTTCAAAGCAGCTATGGCTACACCTTC
CDR3 protein: CAGSPLFQSSYGYTF

clone size: .
CDR3 length: 15
J gene: TRBJ2-1
D gene: .
V gene: TRBV18
CDR3 DNA: TGTGCCAGCTCACCTATACCTTCGGGCTACAGGGAGCAGTTCTTC
CDR3 protein: CASSPIPSGYREQFF

clone size: .
CDR3 length: 18
J gene: TRBJ2-3
D gene: TRBD2
V gene: TRBV25-1
CDR3 DNA: TGTGCCAGCAGTGAATCGAAGGTTCTAGCGGGGGGCACAGATACGCAGTATTTT
CDR3 protein: CASSESKVLAGGTDTQYF

clone size: .
CDR3 length: 13
J gene: TRBJ2-7
D gene: TRBD1
V gene: TRBV24-1
CDR3 DNA: TGTGCCACCAGTGAAGGGACAGGGGACGAGCAGTACTTC
CDR3 protein: CATSEGTGDEQYF

clone size: .
CDR3 length: 14
J gene: TRBJ2-7
D gene: .
V gene: TRBV19
CDR3 DNA: TGTGCCAGTAGTAGCAAAAAGGTTTTTACCGAGCAGTACTTC
CDR3 protein: CASSSKKVFTEQYF

clone size: .
CDR3 length: 15
J gene: TRBJ2-7
D gene: .
V gene: TRBV7-6
CDR3 DNA: TGTGCCAGCAGCCGTAGAGGGACGGGGGCCTACGAGCAGTACTTC
CDR3 protein: CASSRRGTGAYEQYF

clone size: few
CDR3 length: 12
J gene: TRBJ2-3
D gene: .
V gene: TRBV2
CDR3 DNA: TGTGCCAGCAGTGTTGGGGGAGATACGCAGTATTTT
CDR3 protein: CASSVGGDTQYF

clone size: .
CDR3 length: 15
J gene: TRBJ2-1
D gene: .
V gene: TRBV7-3
CDR3 DNA: TGTGCCAGCAGCTCCGGACGGAGCTCCTACAATGAGCAGTTCTTC
CDR3 protein: CASSSGRSSYNEQFF

clone size: .
CDR3 length: 16
J gene: TRBJ2-1
D gene: TRBD2
V gene: TRBV4-1
CDR3 DNA: TGTGCCAGCAGCCAAGAAACTAGCGCCCTCTACAATGAGCAGTTCTTC
CDR3 protein: CASSQETSALYNEQFF

clone size: .
CDR3 length: 16
J gene: TRBJ2-3
D gene: TRBD2
V gene: TRBV28
CDR3 DNA: TGTGCCAGCAGCCAGCCCCGCGGGGGGGCAACAGATACGCAGTATTTT
CDR3 protein: CASSQPRGGATDTQYF

clone size: .
CDR3 length: 13
J gene: TRBJ2-2
D gene: .
V gene: TRBV4-2
CDR3 DNA: TGTGCCAGCAGCCAAGCCTCGACCGGGGAGCTGTTTTTT
CDR3 protein: CASSQASTGELFF

clone size: .
CDR3 length: 14
J gene: TRBJ2-2
D gene: .
V gene: TRBV2
CDR3 DNA: TGTGCCAGCAGTGATAGGATGAACACCGGGGAGCTGTTTTTT
CDR3 protein: CASSDRMNTGELFF

clone size: .
CDR3 length: 12
J gene: TRBJ1-1
D gene: .
V gene: TRBV14
CDR3 DNA: TGTGCCAGCAGCGATCCACGGTTTGAAGCTTTCTTT
CDR3 protein: CASSDPRFEAFF

clone size: .
CDR3 length: 14
J gene: TRBJ1-6
D gene: .
V gene: TRBV2
CDR3 DNA: TGTGCCAGCAGTGAGATACGGGATAATTCACCCCTCCACTTT
CDR3 protein: CASSEIRDNSPLHF

clone size: .
CDR3 length: 15
J gene: TRBJ1-1
D gene: .
V gene: TRBV3-1/TRBV3-2
CDR3 DNA: TGTGCCAGCAGCCAAGATTGGGGGCAAGACACTGAAGCTTTCTTT
CDR3 protein: CASSQDWGQDTEAFF

clone size: .
CDR3 length: 14
J gene: TRBJ2-7
D gene: TRBD1
V gene: TRBV5-6
CDR3 DNA: TGTGCCAGCCGGGACAGGCGGATCGACTACGAGCAGTACTTC
CDR3 protein: CASRDRRIDYEQYF

clone size: .
CDR3 length: 15
J gene: TRBJ1-3
D gene: .
V gene: TRBV5-1
CDR3 DNA: TGCGCCAGCAGCTTCGGAGGAGAATCTGGAAACACCATATATTTT
CDR3 protein: CASSFGGESGNTIYF

clone size: .
CDR3 length: 12
J gene: TRBJ2-3
D gene: .
V gene: TRBV5-4
CDR3 DNA: TGTGCCAGCAGCGTCCAATCGGATACGCAGTATTTT
CDR3 protein: CASSVQSDTQYF

clone size: .
CDR3 length: 13
J gene: TRBJ1-1
D gene: .
V gene: TRBV6-5
CDR3 DNA: TGTGCCAGCAGGTTCACGGGGGACACTGAAGCTTTCTTT
CDR3 protein: CASRFTGDTEAFF

clone size: .
CDR3 length: 12
J gene: TRBJ1-6
D gene: .
V gene: TRBV7-9
CDR3 DNA: TGTGCCAGCAGGAACAGGGACTCACCCCTCCACTTT
CDR3 protein: CASRNRDSPLHF

clone size: .
CDR3 length: 15
J gene: TRBJ2-7
D gene: TRBD1
V gene: TRBV15
CDR3 DNA: TGTGCCACCAGCGGACGACAGGGAGTTGCCTACGAGCAGTACTTC
CDR3 protein: CATSGRQGVAYEQYF

clone size: .
CDR3 length: 14
J gene: TRBJ1-5
D gene: .
V gene: TRBV28
CDR3 DNA: TGTGCCAGCAGACGACCCCTAGGGAGTCAGCCCCAGCATTTT
CDR3 protein: CASRRPLGSQPQHF

clone size: .
CDR3 length: 16
J gene: TRBJ1-2
D gene: .
V gene: TRBV4-1
CDR3 DNA: TGCGCCAGCAGCCAACTCCGGGACATACTTAACTATGGCTACACCTTC
CDR3 protein: CASSQLRDILNYGYTF

clone size: .
CDR3 length: 12
J gene: TRBJ2-7
D gene: TRBD2
V gene: TRBV6-6
CDR3 DNA: TGTGCCAGCAGTTACTCCGGGGGGGAGCAGTACTTC
CDR3 protein: CASSYSGGEQYF

clone size: .
CDR3 length: 16
J gene: TRBJ2-7
D gene: .
V gene: TRBV7-8
CDR3 DNA: TGTGCCAGCAGCTTAGAGGCTCTTAGCCCGTCTAGGGAGCAGTACTTC
CDR3 protein: CASSLEALSPSREQYF

clone size: .
CDR3 length: 15
J gene: TRBJ2-1
D gene: TRBD1
V gene: TRBV30
CDR3 DNA: TGTGCCTGGAGTGTACTTGGGACAGGGGGGAATGAGCAGTTCTTC
CDR3 protein: CAWSVLGTGGNEQFF

clone size: many
CDR3 length: 14
J gene: TRBJ1-2
D gene: .
V gene: TRBV6-5
CDR3 DNA: TGTGCCAGCAGTCCCCGTTACGACGTCTATGGCTACACCTTC
CDR3 protein: CASSPRYDVYGYTF

clone size: .
CDR3 length: 15
J gene: TRBJ1-3
D gene: .
V gene: TRBV19
CDR3 DNA: TGTGCCAGTAGTATAGGCTTCAGCTCTGGAAACACCATATATTTT
CDR3 protein: CASSIGFSSGNTIYF

clone size: .
CDR3 length: 12
J gene: TRBJ1-4
D gene: .
V gene: TRBV7-8
CDR3 DNA: TGTGCCAGCAGCCCCCAGGGGGAAAAACTGTTTTTT
CDR3 protein: CASSPQGEKLFF

clone size: .
CDR3 length: 14
J gene: TRBJ2-1
D gene: .
V gene: TRBV14
CDR3 DNA: TGTGCCAGCAGCCAATCTGTACGGGGGAATGAGCAGTTCTTC
CDR3 protein: CASSQSVRGNEQFF

clone size: .
CDR3 length: 16
J gene: TRBJ2-1
D gene: TRBD2
V gene: TRBV24-1
CDR3 DNA: TGTGCCACCAGTGACCCATCTAGCGGGGGGTACAATGAGCAGTTCTTC
CDR3 protein: CATSDPSSGGYNEQFF

clone size: .
CDR3 length: 13
J gene: TRBJ2-3
D gene: TRBD1
V gene: TRBV24-1
CDR3 DNA: TGTGCCACCAGACAGGGGGCATCAGATACGCAGTATTTT
CDR3 protein: CATRQGASDTQYF

clone size: .
CDR3 length: 15
J gene: TRBJ1-4
D gene: .
V gene: TRBV3-1/TRBV3-2
CDR3 DNA: TGTGCCAGCAGCCAACTCGGACAGCATAATGAAAAACTGTTTTTT
CDR3 protein: CASSQLGQHNEKLFF